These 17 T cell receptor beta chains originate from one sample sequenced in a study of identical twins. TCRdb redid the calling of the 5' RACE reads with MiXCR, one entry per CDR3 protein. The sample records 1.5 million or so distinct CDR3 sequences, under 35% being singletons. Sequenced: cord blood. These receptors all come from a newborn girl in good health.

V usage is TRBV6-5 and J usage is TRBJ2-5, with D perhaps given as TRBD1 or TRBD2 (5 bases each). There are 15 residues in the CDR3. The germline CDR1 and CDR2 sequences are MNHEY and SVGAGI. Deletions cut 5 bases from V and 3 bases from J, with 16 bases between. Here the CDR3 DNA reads TGTGCCAGCAGTGCCCCGGGACGTAAAAAAGAGACCCAGTACTTC. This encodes CASSAPGRKKETQYF.

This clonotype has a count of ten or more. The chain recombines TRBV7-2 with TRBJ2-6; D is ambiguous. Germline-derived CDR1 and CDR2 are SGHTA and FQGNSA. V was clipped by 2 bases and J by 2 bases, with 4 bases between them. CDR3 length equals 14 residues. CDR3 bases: TGTGCCAGCAGCTTACTAGCTGGGGCCAACGTCCTGACTTTC. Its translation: CASSLLAGANVLTF. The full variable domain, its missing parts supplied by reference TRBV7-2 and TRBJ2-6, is GAGVSQSPSNKVTEKGKDVELRCDPISGHTALYWYRQSLGQGLEFLIYFQGNSAPDKSGLPSDRFSAERTGGSVSTLTIQRTQQEDSAVYLCASSLLAGANVLTFGAGSRLTVL.

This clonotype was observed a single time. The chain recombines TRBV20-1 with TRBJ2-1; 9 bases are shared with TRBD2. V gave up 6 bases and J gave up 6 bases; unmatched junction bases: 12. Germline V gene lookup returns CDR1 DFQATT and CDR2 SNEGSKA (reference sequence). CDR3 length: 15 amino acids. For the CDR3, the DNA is TGCAGTGCGATCCCCCTAGCGGGGATCGCCAATGAGCAGTTCTTC. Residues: CSAIPLAGIANEQFF.

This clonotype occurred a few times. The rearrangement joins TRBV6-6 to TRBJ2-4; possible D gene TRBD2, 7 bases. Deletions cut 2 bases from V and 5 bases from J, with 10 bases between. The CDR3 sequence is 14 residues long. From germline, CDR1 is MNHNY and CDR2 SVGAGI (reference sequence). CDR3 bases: TGTGCCAGCAGTTACCAAGGGGGGGAAAACATTCAGTACTTC. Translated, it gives CASSYQGGENIQYF.

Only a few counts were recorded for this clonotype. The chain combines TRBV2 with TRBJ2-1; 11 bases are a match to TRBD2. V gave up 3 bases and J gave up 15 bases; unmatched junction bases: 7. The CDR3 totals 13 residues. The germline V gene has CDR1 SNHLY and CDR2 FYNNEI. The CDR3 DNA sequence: TGTGCCAGCAGTGATCCTAGCGGGAGGAGGAGGTTCTTC. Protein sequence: CASSDPSGRRRFF.

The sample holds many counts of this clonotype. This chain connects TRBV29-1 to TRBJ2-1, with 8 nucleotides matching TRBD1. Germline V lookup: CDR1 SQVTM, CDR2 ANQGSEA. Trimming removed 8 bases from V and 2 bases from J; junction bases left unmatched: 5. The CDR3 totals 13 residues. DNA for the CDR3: TGCAGCTCCCGGGACAGGACCTACAATGAGCAGTTCTTC. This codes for CSSRDRTYNEQFF.

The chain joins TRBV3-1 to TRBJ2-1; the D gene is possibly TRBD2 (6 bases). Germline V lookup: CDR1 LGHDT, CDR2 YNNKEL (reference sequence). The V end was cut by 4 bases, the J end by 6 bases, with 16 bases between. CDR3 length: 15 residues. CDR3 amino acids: CASSRRGPAGNEQFF. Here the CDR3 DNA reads TGTGCCAGCAGCCGGCGGGGTCCCGCCGGCAATGAGCAGTTCTTC.

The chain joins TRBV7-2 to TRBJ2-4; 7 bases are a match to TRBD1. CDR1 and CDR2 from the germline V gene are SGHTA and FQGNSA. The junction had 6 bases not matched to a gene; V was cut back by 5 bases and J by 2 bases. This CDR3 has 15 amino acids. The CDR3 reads CASSLDRWSKNIQYF. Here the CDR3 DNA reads TGTGCCAGCAGCCTGGACAGGTGGTCCAAAAACATTCAGTACTTC.

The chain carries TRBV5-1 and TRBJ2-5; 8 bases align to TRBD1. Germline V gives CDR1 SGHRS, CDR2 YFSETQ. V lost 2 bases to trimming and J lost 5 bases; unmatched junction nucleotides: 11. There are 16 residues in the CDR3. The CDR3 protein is CASSFLVTGGEETQYF. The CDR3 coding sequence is TGCGCCAGCAGCTTTCTGGTTACAGGGGGAGAGGAGACCCAGTACTTC.

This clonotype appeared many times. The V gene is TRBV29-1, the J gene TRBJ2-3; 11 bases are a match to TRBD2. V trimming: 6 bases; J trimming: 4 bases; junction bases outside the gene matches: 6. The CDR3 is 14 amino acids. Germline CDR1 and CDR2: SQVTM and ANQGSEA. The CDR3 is CSVVLAGEPDTQYF. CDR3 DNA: TGCAGCGTGGTACTAGCGGGAGAACCAGATACGCAGTATTTT.

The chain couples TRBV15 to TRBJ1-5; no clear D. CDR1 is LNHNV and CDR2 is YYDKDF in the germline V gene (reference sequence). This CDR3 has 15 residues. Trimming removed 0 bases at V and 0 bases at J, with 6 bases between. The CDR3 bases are TGTGCCACCAGCAGAGAATTGACTAGCAATCAGCCCCAGCATTTT. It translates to CATSRELTSNQPQHF.

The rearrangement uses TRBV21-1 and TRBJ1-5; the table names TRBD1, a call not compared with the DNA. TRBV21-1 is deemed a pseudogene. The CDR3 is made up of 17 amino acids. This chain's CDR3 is CASSARGRDPHYQPQHF. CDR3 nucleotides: TGTGCCAGCAGCGCCCGGGGCAGGGATCCGCACTATCAGCCCCAGCATTTT.

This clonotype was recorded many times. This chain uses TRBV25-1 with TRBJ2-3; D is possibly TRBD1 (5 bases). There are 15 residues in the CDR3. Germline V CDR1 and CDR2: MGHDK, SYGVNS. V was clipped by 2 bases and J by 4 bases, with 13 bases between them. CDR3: CASSEAPGRPDTQYF. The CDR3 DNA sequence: TGTGCCAGCAGTGAAGCCCCAGGGCGCCCAGATACGCAGTATTTT. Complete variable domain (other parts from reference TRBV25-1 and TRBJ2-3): EADIYQTPRYLVIGTGKKITLECSQTMGHDKMYWYQQDPGMELHLIHYSYGVNSTEKGDLSSESTVSRIRTEHFPLTLESARPSHTSQYLCASSEAPGRPDTQYFGPGTRLTVL.

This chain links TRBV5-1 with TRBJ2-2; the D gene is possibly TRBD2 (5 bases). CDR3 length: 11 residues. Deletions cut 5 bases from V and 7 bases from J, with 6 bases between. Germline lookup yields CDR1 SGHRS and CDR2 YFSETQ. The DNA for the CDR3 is TGCGCCAGCAGACGGGACGGGGAGCTGTTTTTT. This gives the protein CASRRDGELFF.

CDR3 coding DNA: TGCAGTGCTAGACTGGGGCTAGCGGGACGTACAGATACGCAGTATTTT. This encodes CSARLGLAGRTDTQYF. J is TRBJ2-3 and V is TRBV20-1; 9 bases are a match to TRBD2. Germline V gene sequence: CDR1 DFQATT, CDR2 SNEGSKA (reference sequence). V was pared by 2 bases and J by 3 bases, with 9 bases of the junction left unmatched. The CDR3 has 16 amino acids.

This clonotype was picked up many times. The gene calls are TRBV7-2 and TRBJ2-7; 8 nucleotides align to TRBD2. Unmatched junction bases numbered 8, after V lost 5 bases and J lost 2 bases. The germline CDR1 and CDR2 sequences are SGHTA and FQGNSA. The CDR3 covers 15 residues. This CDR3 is CASSPSGTRTYEQYF. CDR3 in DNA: TGTGCCAGCAGCCCCTCCGGGACTAGGACCTACGAGCAGTACTTC. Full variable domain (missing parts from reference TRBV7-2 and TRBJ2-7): GAGVSQSPSNKVTEKGKDVELRCDPISGHTALYWYRQSLGQGLEFLIYFQGNSAPDKSGLPSDRFSAERTGGSVSTLTIQRTQQEDSAVYLCASSPSGTRTYEQYFGPGTRLTVT.

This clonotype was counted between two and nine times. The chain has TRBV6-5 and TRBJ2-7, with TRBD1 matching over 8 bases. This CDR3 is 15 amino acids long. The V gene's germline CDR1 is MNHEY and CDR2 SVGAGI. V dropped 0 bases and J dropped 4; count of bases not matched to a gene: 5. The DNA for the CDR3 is TGTGCCAGCAGTTACTCCAGGACAGGGAAATACGAGCAGTACTTC. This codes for CASSYSRTGKYEQYF.